This T cell receptor (beta chain) was identified during a study of cytomegalovirus exposure and HLA in healthy donors. Findings and caveats of the study: With DRB1 most and HLA-C fewest, TCR association rates differed between HLA loci in a later analysis.

This CDR3 spans 13 amino acids. The V gene lost 6 bases and the J gene lost 2 bases, with 11 bases spanning the gap. Per germline, CDR1 MRHNA and CDR2 SNTAGT. The PCR ran on 60 Vbeta and 13 Jbeta primers. The protocol was immunoSEQ multiplex PCR, while the TCRdb copy is restricted to in-frame clones and leaves out a portion. The data hold approximately 110,000 clones, with around 75% observed a single time. This clone was counted a single time. Its antigen is as yet unknown. This sequence was found in a man aged 35 to 55 in good health and CMV-seronegative. What was sequenced was PBMCs. J is TRBJ2-7 and V is TRBV6-4, with D unresolved. The CDR3 spells CASRKVGTYEQYF. The CDR3 DNA sequence: TGTGCCAGCAGAAAAGTGGGCACCTACGAGCAGTACTTC.